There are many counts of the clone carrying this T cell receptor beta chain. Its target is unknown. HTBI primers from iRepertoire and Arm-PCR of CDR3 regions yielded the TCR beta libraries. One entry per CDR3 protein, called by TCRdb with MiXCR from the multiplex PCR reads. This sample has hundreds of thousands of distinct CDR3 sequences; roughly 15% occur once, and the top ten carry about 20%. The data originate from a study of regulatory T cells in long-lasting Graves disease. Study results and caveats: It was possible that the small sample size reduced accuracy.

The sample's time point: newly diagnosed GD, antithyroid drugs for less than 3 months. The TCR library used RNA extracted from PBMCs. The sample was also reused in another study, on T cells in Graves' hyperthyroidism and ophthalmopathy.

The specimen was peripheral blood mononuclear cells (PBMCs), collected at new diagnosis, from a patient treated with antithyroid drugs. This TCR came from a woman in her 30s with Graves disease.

This CDR3 reads CASSPDREIQPQHF. CDR3 coding DNA: TGTGCCAGCTCACCAGACAGGGAGATTCAGCCCCAGCATTTT. The rearrangement joins TRBV18 to TRBJ1-5; 7 bases are shared with TRBD1. Trimming at V came to 2 bases and at J to 6 bases, leaving 4 bases not matched to a gene. The V gene's germline CDR1 is KGHSH and CDR2 LQKENI. The CDR3 length is 14 residues.